These T cell receptor beta chains were read from a single sample in a study of response to subunit inactivated influenza vaccine. TCRdb passed the RT-PCR reads through MiXCR, listing each CDR3 protein once. The sample includes 150,000 to 200,000 distinct CDR3 sequences, 9.5% to 13% seen only once; the top ten take over 10%. The sample was non-naive T cells sorted from PBMCs, taken roughly 6 weeks after vaccination. These receptors were taken from a man aged 50 to 59 who received an inactivated influenza vaccine. Each CDR3 is given with its conserved first and last residue. D genes are given only for firm matches. Clone size, where shown, is once, few, many, or a class for clones that have expanded.

DNA	CDR3	D	size	J	V
TGTGCCAGCAGCGGGGGCCCGGTTAAAGAGACCCAGTACTTC	CASSGGPVKETQYF	NA	few	TRBJ2-5	TRBV7-2
TGTGCCAGCAGCTTAGGGAGTCCCAGGCAGTTCTTC	CASSLGSPRQFF	NA	many	TRBJ2-1	TRBV7-2
TGTGCCAGCAGCCCACCTGGACGGAGCTACGAGCAGTACTTC	CASSPPGRSYEQYF	NA	NA	TRBJ2-7	TRBV14
TGTGCCAGCAGCGTATCCAGGGGCTCCTACGAGCAGTACTTC	CASSVSRGSYEQYF	NA	NA	TRBJ2-7	TRBV27
TGTGCCAGCTTCAGGGGGTCGACCTACGAGCAGTACTTC	CASFRGSTYEQYF	TRBD1	few	TRBJ2-7	TRBV5-5
TGTGCCAGCCAGCTCTCTGGGGCCAACGTCCTGACTTTC	CASQLSGANVLTF	NA	many	TRBJ2-6	TRBV6-1
TGTGCCAGCAGTTACGTAGCAGCCCGCAACCAGCCCCAGCATTTT	CASSYVAARNQPQHF	NA	NA	TRBJ1-5	TRBV6-2/TRBV6-3
TGTGCCAGCGCTAGCGGCAATACAGATACGCAGTATTTT	CASASGNTDTQYF	TRBD2	many	TRBJ2-3	TRBV18
TGTGCCAGCAGCCGGGGGGCCTACGAGCAGTACTTC	CASSRGAYEQYF	TRBD2	NA	TRBJ2-7	TRBV7-2
TGCGCCAGCAGCCAAGATGATGGGGGACGGGAGCAGTACTTC	CASSQDDGGREQYF	NA	NA	TRBJ2-7	TRBV4-3
TGTGCCAGCAGTTTCTTGGCAGGCCACGCAGATACGCAGTATTTT	CASSFLAGHADTQYF	NA	NA	TRBJ2-3	TRBV27